This TCR beta chain was profiled in a study of T-cell reconstitution after alpha-beta-depleted transplantation in children. TCRbeta library preparation incorporated unique molecular identifiers. TCRdb redid the calling of the PCR reads with MiXCR, one entry per CDR3 protein. The sample carries some 450,000 distinct CDR3 sequences, approximately 41% recorded once. V was cut by 2 bases and J by 4 bases, with 12 bases left in between. Germline values: CDR1 SGHRS, CDR2 YFSETQ. The CDR3 runs 14 residues. The source was PBMCs, collected before TCRalphabeta/CD19-depleted stem cell transplant. The TCR sequence derives from a girl aged 2 to 10 with aplastic anemia, due to receive a stem cell transplant. V is TRBV5-1 and J is TRBJ1-1, with D possibly matching TRBD1 (5 bases). The CDR3 loop reads CASSLEGYGTEAFF. CDR3 DNA sequence: TGCGCCAGCAGCTTAGAGGGGTATGGCACTGAAGCTTTCTTT.